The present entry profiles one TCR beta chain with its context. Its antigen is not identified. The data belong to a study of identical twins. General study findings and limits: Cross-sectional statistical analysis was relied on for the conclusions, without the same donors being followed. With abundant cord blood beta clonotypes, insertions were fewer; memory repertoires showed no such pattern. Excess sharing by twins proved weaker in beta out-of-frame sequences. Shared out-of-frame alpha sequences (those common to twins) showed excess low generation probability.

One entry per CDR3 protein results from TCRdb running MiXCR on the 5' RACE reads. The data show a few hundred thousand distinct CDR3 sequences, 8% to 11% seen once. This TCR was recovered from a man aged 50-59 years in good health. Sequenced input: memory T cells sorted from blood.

The CDR3 region has the DNA TGTGCCAGCAGCTTGGTACTTACAGGCCGACAAGAGACCCAGTACTTC. It is translated as CASSLVLTGRQETQYF. The chain joins TRBV5-5 to TRBJ2-5; D perhaps matches TRBD1 (5 bases). Germline V gene sequence: CDR1 SGHKS, CDR2 YYEKEE (reference sequence). The CDR3 loop spans 16 amino acids. With 0 bases removed from V and 2 bases from J, the gap between germline ends came to 14 bases.